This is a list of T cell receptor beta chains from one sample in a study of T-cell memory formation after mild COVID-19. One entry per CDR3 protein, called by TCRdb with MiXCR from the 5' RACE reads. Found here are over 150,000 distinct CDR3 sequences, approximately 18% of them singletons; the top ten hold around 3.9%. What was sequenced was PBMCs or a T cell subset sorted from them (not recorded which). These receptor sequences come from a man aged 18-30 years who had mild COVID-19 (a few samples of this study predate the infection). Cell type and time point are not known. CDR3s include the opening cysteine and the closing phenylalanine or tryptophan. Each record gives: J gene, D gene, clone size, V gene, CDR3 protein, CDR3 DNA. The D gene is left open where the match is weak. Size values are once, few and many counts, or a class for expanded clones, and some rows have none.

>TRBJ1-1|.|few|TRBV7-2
CASSLQNSWSGVEAFF
TGTGCCAGCAGCTTACAAAATAGTTGGTCTGGGGTTGAAGCTTTCTTT
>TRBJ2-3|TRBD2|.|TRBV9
CASSSGGTATDTQYF
TGTGCCAGCAGCTCGGGGGGTACCGCGACAGATACGCAGTATTTT
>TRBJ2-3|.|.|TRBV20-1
CSAYSPLGTDTQYF
TGCAGTGCCTACTCCCCTTTGGGCACAGATACGCAGTATTTT
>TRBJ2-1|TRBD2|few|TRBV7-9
CASSLGLADINEQFF
TGTGCCAGCAGCTTAGGGCTAGCGGATATAAATGAGCAGTTCTTC
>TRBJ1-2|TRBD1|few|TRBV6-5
CASSRDRGQYGYTF
TGTGCCAGCAGTCGGGACAGGGGGCAATATGGCTACACCTTC
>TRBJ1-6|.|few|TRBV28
CASSFGQPLHF
TGTGCCAGCAGTTTCGGACAGCCCCTCCACTTT
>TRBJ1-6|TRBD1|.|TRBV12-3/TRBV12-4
CASSSQQGAQSPLHF
TGTGCCAGCAGTTCCCAGCAGGGGGCACAATCACCCCTCCACTTT
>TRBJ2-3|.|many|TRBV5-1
CASSWGRGTDTQYF
TGCGCCAGCAGCTGGGGTCGGGGCACAGATACGCAGTATTTT
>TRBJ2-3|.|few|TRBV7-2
CASSSRGETDTQYF
TGTGCCAGCAGCTCCCGCGGGGAGACAGATACGCAGTATTTT
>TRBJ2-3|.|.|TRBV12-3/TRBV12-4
CASSDTREKGTDTQYF
TGTGCCAGCAGTGATACCAGGGAAAAGGGCACAGATACGCAGTATTTT
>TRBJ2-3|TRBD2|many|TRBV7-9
CASSLRRGGRADTQYF
TGTGCCAGCAGCTTAAGACGGGGGGGCCGGGCAGATACGCAGTATTTT
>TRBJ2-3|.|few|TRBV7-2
CASSELLGDTQYF
TGTGCCAGCAGCGAATTGCTGGGAGATACGCAGTATTTT
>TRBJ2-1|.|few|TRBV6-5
CASSYSMVRDNEQFF
TGTGCCAGCAGTTACTCGATGGTAAGGGACAATGAGCAGTTCTTC
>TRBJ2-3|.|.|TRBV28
CASRWGSTDTQYF
TGTGCCAGCAGGTGGGGGAGCACAGATACGCAGTATTTT
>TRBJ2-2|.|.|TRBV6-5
CASSYYGELFF
TGTGCCAGCAGTTATTACGGGGAGCTGTTTTTT
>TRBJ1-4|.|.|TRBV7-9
CASSFGVDNEKLFF
TGTGCCAGCAGCTTTGGGGTAGATAATGAAAAACTGTTTTTT
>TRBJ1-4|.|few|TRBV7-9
CASSLASLEKLFF
TGTGCCAGCAGCTTAGCTTCCTTAGAAAAACTGTTTTTT
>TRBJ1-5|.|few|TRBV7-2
CASSHEAGIQPQHF
TGTGCCAGCAGTCATGAGGCGGGGATTCAGCCCCAGCATTTT
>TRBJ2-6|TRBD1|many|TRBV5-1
CASSLGQGGSGANVLTF
TGCGCCAGCAGCTTGGGACAGGGTGGGTCTGGGGCCAACGTCCTGACTTTC
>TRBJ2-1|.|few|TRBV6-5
CASSQRGDRQFF
TGTGCCAGCAGCCAGAGGGGGGACAGGCAGTTCTTC
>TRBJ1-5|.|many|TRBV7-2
CASSTRGNQPQHF
TGTGCCAGCAGCACCAGGGGTAACCAGCCCCAGCATTTT
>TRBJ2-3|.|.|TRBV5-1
CASSLEGDSQYF
TGCGCCAGCAGCTTGGAAGGGGACTCGCAGTATTTT
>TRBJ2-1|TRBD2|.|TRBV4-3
CASSHGIAGVYNEQFF
TGCGCCAGCAGCCATGGGATAGCGGGGGTCTACAATGAGCAGTTCTTC
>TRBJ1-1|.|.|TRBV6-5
CASSYRGYTEAFF
TGTGCCAGCAGTTACAGGGGATACACTGAAGCTTTCTTT
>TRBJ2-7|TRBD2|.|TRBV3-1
CASRRTSGAYEQYF
TGTGCCAGCAGGAGGACTAGCGGAGCCTACGAGCAGTACTTC
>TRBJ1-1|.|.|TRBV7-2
CASTLRTEDPEAFF
TGTGCCAGCACCCTACGGACAGAGGACCCTGAAGCTTTCTTT
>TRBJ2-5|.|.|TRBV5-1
CASSLVPGQETQYF
TGCGCCAGCAGCTTGGTCCCGGGACAAGAGACCCAGTACTTC
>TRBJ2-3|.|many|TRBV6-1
CASSEARATNTDTQYF
TGTGCCAGCAGTGAAGCCAGGGCTACGAACACAGATACGCAGTATTTT
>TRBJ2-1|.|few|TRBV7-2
CASSFGPDNEQFF
TGTGCCAGCAGCTTCGGTCCAGACAATGAGCAGTTCTTC
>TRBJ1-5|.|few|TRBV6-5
CASSSGGGAQPQHF
TGTGCCAGCAGTTCCGGAGGGGGGGCTCAGCCCCAGCATTTT
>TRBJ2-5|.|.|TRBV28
CASSPRNHSPQYF
TGTGCCAGCAGTCCCCGGAACCACTCTCCCCAGTACTTC
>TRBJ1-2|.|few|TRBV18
CASSFRRDSYGYTF
TGTGCCAGCTCGTTTCGAAGGGACTCCTATGGCTACACCTTC
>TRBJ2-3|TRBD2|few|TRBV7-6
CASSLIAGANTDTQYF
TGTGCCAGCAGCCTAATAGCGGGGGCCAACACAGATACGCAGTATTTT
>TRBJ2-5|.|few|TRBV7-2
CASSSPDRITQETQYF
TGTGCCAGCAGCTCCCCGGACCGAATCACCCAAGAGACCCAGTACTTC
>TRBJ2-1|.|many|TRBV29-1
CSVEADLAYEQFF
TGCAGCGTTGAAGCAGACTTAGCATATGAGCAGTTCTTC
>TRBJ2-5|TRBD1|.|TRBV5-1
CASSPGTAVLETQYF
TGCGCCAGCAGCCCCGGGACAGCGGTCCTAGAGACCCAGTACTTC
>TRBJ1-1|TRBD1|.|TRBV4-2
CASSQVDRAGSPEAFF
TGTGCCAGCAGCCAAGTCGACAGGGCCGGGTCGCCTGAAGCTTTCTTT
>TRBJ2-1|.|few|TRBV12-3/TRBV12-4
CASSSARTVYNEQFF
TGTGCCAGCAGTTCGGCTCGGACAGTTTACAATGAGCAGTTCTTC
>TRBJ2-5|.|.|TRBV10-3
CAIGATQETQYF
TGTGCCATCGGGGCTACCCAAGAGACCCAGTACTTC
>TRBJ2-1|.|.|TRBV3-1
CASRPRGSSYNEQFF
TGTGCCAGCAGGCCTCGGGGGAGCTCCTACAATGAGCAGTTCTTC
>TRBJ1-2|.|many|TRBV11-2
CASSLAGGDGYTF
TGTGCCAGCAGCTTAGCTGGGGGGGATGGCTACACCTTC
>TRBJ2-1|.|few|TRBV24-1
CATSVGGSYNEQFF
TGTGCCACCAGTGTTGGGGGCTCCTACAATGAGCAGTTCTTC
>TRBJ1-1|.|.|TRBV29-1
CSVERGGTEAFF
TGCAGCGTTGAGAGGGGGGGCACTGAAGCTTTCTTT